One sample yielded the 22 T cell receptor beta chains listed below, sequenced in a study of Ad26.COV2.S vaccination and SARS-CoV-2 variants. Sequenced by immunoSEQ multiplex PCR; TCRdb stores in-frame clones only, minus some. The repertoire holds about half a million clones, with roughly nine tenths as singletons. Treatment specified: 15 to 20 received Ad26.COV2.S at low or high dose, single or two shots; 5 received placebo; per-sample allocation not given. Collection of the samples took place on day 63 after the first injection of vaccine or placebo. Sequenced here: peripheral blood, sampled in a trial of Ad26.COV2.S vaccine versus placebo. These receptors were obtained from a person aged 18-65 years who received the Ad26.COV2.S COVID-19 vaccine or a placebo.

The rearrangement links TRBV7-2 to TRBJ2-7, with 8 bases fitting TRBD1. The J segment lost 2 bases and the V segment lost 5 bases, leaving 5 bases of the junction unmatched. CDR3 size: 14 residues. The V gene's germline CDR1 is SGHTA and CDR2 FQGNSA. Here the CDR3 reads CASSRDRGPYEQYF. As DNA, the CDR3 is TGTGCCAGCAGCCGTGACAGGGGACCCTACGAGCAGTACTTC.

For this clone: One end of the junction varies from germline; a read error may be responsible. The chain carries TRBV6-1 and TRBJ1-3; D may be TRBD1 (6 bases). The CDR3 is 16 amino acids. Germline values: CDR1 MNHNS, CDR2 SASEGT. The CDR3 sequence: CASSEVGDTSGNTIYF. CDR3 nucleotide sequence: TGTGCCAGCAGCGAAGTAGGGGACACCTCTGGAAACACCATATATTTT.

The V gene is TRBV2, the J gene TRBJ2-1, with 9 positions matching TRBD2. Trimming removed 6 bases from V and 3 bases from J; junction bases left unmatched: 6. Per the germline V gene, CDR1 is SNHLY and CDR2 is FYNNEI. The CDR3 consists of 15 residues. CDR3 residues: CASSPLAGDYNEQFF. As DNA, the CDR3 is TGTGCCAGCAGCCCACTAGCGGGTGACTACAATGAGCAGTTCTTC.

J is TRBJ2-7 and V is TRBV11-2; TRBD1 aligns across 11 bases. Germline CDR1 is SGHAT and CDR2 is FQNNGV. The CDR3 totals 15 residues. Losses at the gene ends were 3 bases for V and 5 bases for J; bases not matched to a gene: 6. CDR3 nucleotide sequence: TGTGCCAGCAGCTTGAGGGGGACAGGGGGTCACGAGCAGTACTTC. It specifies CASSLRGTGGHEQYF.

This clone was recorded a few times. The chain combines TRBV6-6 with TRBJ1-5; D not certain. The CDR3 is 13 amino acids. Trimming shortened V by 8 bases and J by 0 bases, and 8 bases separated the two germline ends. Germline V lookup: CDR1 MNHNY, CDR2 SVGAGI (reference sequence). CDR3 amino acids: CASLRDSNQPQHF. CDR3 nucleotide sequence: TGTGCCAGCTTGAGGGATAGCAATCAGCCCCAGCATTTT.

The chain combines TRBV7-2 with TRBJ1-6; weak D call: TRBD1 (5 bases). The V end lost 0 bases, the J end lost 7 bases, and 10 bases lay between the germline ends. CDR1 is SGHTA, CDR2 FQGNSA, per germline. CDR3 length: 15 residues. CDR3 protein: CASSLASRGNSPLHF. The CDR3 nucleotides read TGTGCCAGCAGCTTAGCCTCCCGGGGGAATTCACCCCTCCACTTT.

This clone was counted only a few times. V usage is TRBV29-1 and J usage is TRBJ2-7; the D is unclear. CDR1 is SQVTM and CDR2 is ANQGSEA in the germline V gene. The CDR3 has 13 residues. V lost 4 bases to trimming and J lost 1 base, with 11 bases between them. The CDR3 DNA reads TGCAGCGTTGTTTTTCAGGCTTCCTACGAGCAGTACTTC. Its protein is CSVVFQASYEQYF.

This chain links TRBV7-3 with TRBJ2-1; D perhaps matches TRBD2 (6 bases). CDR3 length: 15 amino acids. Deletions cut 5 bases from V and 8 bases from J, with 19 bases between. From germline, CDR1 is SGHTA and CDR2 FQGTGA. CDR3: CASSATPGVGYEQFF. CDR3 coding DNA: TGTGCCAGCAGCGCCACCCCGGGAGTCGGGTATGAGCAGTTCTTC.

This clone was seen once. This chain uses TRBV18 with TRBJ1-5; D unresolved. V dropped 6 bases and J dropped 2 bases, with 14 bases sitting between them. The CDR3 spans 15 residues. The germline V gene encodes CDR1 KGHSH and CDR2 LQKENI. The DNA of the CDR3 is TGTGCCAGCTCCGAAGAGGGTTCGGGCAATCAGCCCCAGCATTTT. It translates to CASSEEGSGNQPQHF.

V and J are TRBV7-9 and TRBJ1-2; TRBD1 is a possible D gene (6 bases). V was shortened by 6 bases and J by 2 bases, with 13 bases between the two germline ends. CDR3 size: 14 residues. CDR1 and CDR2 (germline): SEHNR, FQNEAQ (reference sequence). Written as DNA, the CDR3 is TGTGCCAGCAGTCCGACCGGGACAAACTATGGCTACACCTTC. Amino acid sequence: CASSPTGTNYGYTF.

The chain uses TRBV5-6 and TRBJ2-3; D not certain. The CDR3 is made up of 12 amino acids. Deletions cut 2 bases from V and 5 bases from J, with 6 bases between. The germline V gene encodes CDR1 SGHDT and CDR2 YYEEEE. The CDR3 DNA is TGTGCCAGCAGCTTTTTGGGAGATACGCAGTATTTT. This gives the protein CASSFLGDTQYF.

The chain combines TRBV5-1 with TRBJ1-4, with D perhaps TRBD1 (5 bases). Germline V CDR1 and CDR2: SGHRS, YFSETQ. The CDR3 runs 18 residues. Trimming pared 0 bases from V and 3 bases from J, leaving 18 bases between. The CDR3 nucleotides are TGCGCCAGCAGCTTGGATCCAGGGATTATGACCGCTAATGAAAAACTGTTTTTT. It yields the protein CASSLDPGIMTANEKLFF.

The V call is TRBV6-5, the J call TRBJ2-2, with 8 bases matching TRBD2. Germline CDR1 and CDR2: MNHEY and SVGAGI. CDR3 length: 14 residues. V lost 3 bases, J lost 8 bases, and 5 bases stayed unmatched. The CDR3 sequence: CASSYAGGRGELFF. The CDR3, as DNA: TGTGCCAGCAGTTATGCGGGGGGCAGAGGGGAGCTGTTTTTT.

V is TRBV4-1 and J is TRBJ2-7; 14 bases line up with TRBD2. This CDR3 is built from 19 residues. With V trimmed by 4 bases and J by 3 bases, 14 bases remained unmatched. CDR1 and CDR2 (germline): MGHRA, YSYEKL. The CDR3 DNA sequence: TGCGCCAGCAGCCGGGAGGGGAGGACTAGCGGGGGGCCATTCTACGAGCAGTACTTC. It translates to CASSREGRTSGGPFYEQYF.

The chain couples TRBV9 to TRBJ2-2, with 9 nucleotides matching TRBD1. V gave up 4 bases and J gave up 5 bases; unmatched junction bases: 9. This CDR3 is built from 16 residues. Germline V gene data show CDR1 as SGDLS and CDR2 as YYNGEE. CDR3 in DNA: TGTGCCAGCAGCCAAACAGGGGGCGCGCGGACCGGGGAGCTGTTTTTT. Its protein product is CASSQTGGARTGELFF.

This chain joins TRBV4-1 and TRBJ1-1; 8 bases fit TRBD1. The germline V gene encodes CDR1 MGHRA and CDR2 YSYEKL. The CDR3 is made up of 16 amino acids. Trimming cost V 1 base and J 5 bases; bases outside gene matches: 9. The CDR3 DNA reads as TGCGCCAGCAGCCAAGGCCCAGGGGGCGCGAGGACTGAAGCTTTCTTT. It specifies CASSQGPGGARTEAFF.

J is TRBJ1-1 and V is TRBV6-5, with 7 bases matching TRBD1. From germline, CDR1 is MNHEY and CDR2 SVGAGI. After removal of 7 bases from V and 5 bases from J, the junction contained 13 bases not matched to a gene. CDR3 length equals 15 residues. The CDR3 loop is CASTESTGRETEAFF. The CDR3 coding sequence is TGTGCCAGCACCGAATCGACAGGGAGGGAGACTGAAGCTTTCTTT.

The genes are TRBV29-1 and TRBJ1-2, with a tentative D call TRBD1 (5 bases). The CDR3 sequence is 13 residues long. The V and J ends lost 4 bases and 4 bases respectively, with 13 bases between them. Germline V gene sequence: CDR1 SQVTM, CDR2 ANQGSEA. The CDR3 DNA reads as TGCAGCGTTGTAACACAGGAGTTCTATGGCTACACCTTC. As protein: CSVVTQEFYGYTF.

The chain carries TRBV6-4 and TRBJ2-3; possibly TRBD2 for D (6 bases). The CDR3 loop spans 13 amino acids. Trimming took 4 bases from V and 8 from J, leaving 13 bases between them. Per germline, CDR1 MRHNA and CDR2 SNTAGT. The CDR3 nucleotides read TGTGCCAGCAGTGTCAACCGGGAGTTTACGCAGTATTTT. Translating it yields CASSVNREFTQYF.

The rearrangement links TRBV7-9 to TRBJ1-2; a weak D match, TRBD1 (6 bases). V shed 1 base and J shed 5 bases, with 11 bases lying between them. CDR3 size: 14 residues. The germline gives CDR1 SEHNR, CDR2 FQNEAQ (reference sequence). The CDR3 is CASSLGGTGYGYTF. The CDR3 coding sequence is TGTGCCAGCAGCTTAGGGGGAACAGGGTATGGCTACACCTTC.

The V and J genes are TRBV24-1 and TRBJ1-2; 10 bases match TRBD1. With V trimmed by 3 bases and J by 2 bases, 5 bases remained unmatched. Looked up from germline, CDR1 is KGHDR and CDR2 is SFDVKD. This CDR3 has 16 amino acids. CDR3 loop: CATSDPSTGGNYGYTF. The DNA of the CDR3 is TGTGCCACCAGTGATCCATCGACAGGGGGCAACTATGGCTACACCTTC.

V usage is TRBV7-2 and J usage is TRBJ1-1; 9 bases agree with TRBD1. Germline assignment: CDR1 SGHTA and CDR2 FQGNSA. The J segment lost 6 bases and the V segment lost 1 base, leaving 6 bases of the junction unmatched. This CDR3 is built from 15 residues. Here the CDR3 reads CASSLVTGGVSEAFF. As DNA, the CDR3 is TGTGCCAGCAGCTTAGTTACAGGGGGCGTGTCTGAAGCTTTCTTT.